The clone carrying this TCR beta chain has only one observation. Authors' methods: How many nucleated cells were present was estimated from reference gene primer amplification. The table came from immunoSEQ multiplex PCR; TCRdb's copy has only in-frame clones and leaves some out. For V, J and clone size, that table is used; D and trimming come from the DNA. The sample has 200,000 to 300,000 clones, 87% seen once. This sample is drawn from a study of blood T cell repertoires in COVID-19. Overall study context: Samples representing acute and convalescent COVID-19 were sourced from the United States, Italy and Spain. PBMCs, B-cell-depleted T cells, or T cells were the source of the cDNA or gDNA that made up the material.

CDR3 length: 14 amino acids. Germline V CDR1 and CDR2: MGHDK, SYGVNS. V was shortened by 6 bases and J by 0 bases, with 11 bases between the two germline ends. Sequenced: peripheral blood. This sequence joins TRBV25-1 and TRBJ1-1, with D possibly TRBD1 on 5 matching bases. The clonotype was recovered from a woman in her thirties or forties who had recovered from COVID-19. This CDR3 reads CASSEDTVNTEAFF. In DNA, the CDR3 is TGTGCCAGCAGCGAGGACACTGTGAACACTGAAGCTTTCTTT.